This entry is about one TCR beta chain. The clone's antigen remains unknown. Qualities for individual bases were not recorded, and no much larger clone is one base off. The data stem from a study of control samples from healthy donors and cancer patients (dated by TCRdb to the early 2020s). Libraries were prepared through the immunoSEQ multiplex PCR assay. Here the immuneACCESS table is served through TCRdb, limited to in-frame sequences with V and J called. Missing clones are a known gap in these copies; in checked studies unresolved V genes cover under half, and the rest lacks a known reason. The sample data list 150,000 to 200,000 clones, and roughly 94% of these were observed just once. The ten largest clones take up about 15% of the sample. The CDR3, cysteine through phenylalanine, is 13 amino acids long. Left in the record is the CDR3 DNA by itself, 39 bases read in frame from the first base. From a lookup of the germline V gene, CDR1 and CDR2 are ENHRY and SYGVKD. The V end gives up 7 bases and the J end 3 bases, leaving 5 bases in the junction not matched to a gene.

The sequence was obtained from a man aged 55-75 years with colorectal cancer. Sequenced input: PBMCs. The chain uses TRBV10-3 and TRBJ1-1; 7 middle bases align to TRBD1. The DNA sequence is as follows: TGTGCCATCACCAACAGGGGAGACACTGAAGCTTTCTTT. Its amino acids are CAITNRGDTEAFF.